This T cell receptor beta chain emerged from a study of blood T cell repertoires in COVID-19. Sequencing was performed with immunoSEQ multiplex PCR; in TCRdb, only in-frame clones are kept and a portion is missing. The table shows about 160,000 clones, with roughly nine tenths occurring only once. The CDR3 length is 16 residues. The germline V gene has CDR1 SGHTS and CDR2 YDEGEE. Germline trimming cut 6 bases from V and 7 bases from J; bases unmatched to any gene: 11. The material sequenced was peripheral blood. The receptor's source is a woman in her 70s with acute or convalescent COVID-19. J is TRBJ2-1 and V is TRBV5-8; 12 bases line up with TRBD2. CDR3 DNA sequence: TGTGCCAGCATTTTCCGGACTAGCGGGATGGAGAATGAGCAGTTCTTC. Protein sequence: CASIFRTSGMENEQFF.